These 31 T cell receptor beta chains were all obtained from the same sample, sequenced in a study of identical twins. TCRdb re-derived calls from the 5' RACE reads in MiXCR, one entry per CDR3 protein. Of hundreds of thousands of distinct CDR3 sequences in the sample, 20% to 25% were seen once. In addition, the sample was reused for a study of T cells expressing NK-cell markers.

The source material was PBMCs. Receptor source: a woman younger than 30 in good health.

CDR3 sequence reads: CASSYPSADTQYF. DNA for the CDR3: TGTGCCAGCAGTTACCCCAGCGCAGATACGCAGTATTTT. The rearrangement links TRBV6-5 to TRBJ2-3; no reliable D call. This CDR3 is 13 amino acids long. The germline V gene has CDR1 MNHEY and CDR2 SVGAGI. The V end lost 2 bases, the J end lost 4 bases, and 7 bases lay between the germline ends.

The CDR3 coding sequence is TGTGCCAGCAGTTACCGTGTTTCGGGGGAGACCCAGTACTTC. Its protein is CASSYRVSGETQYF. The chain links TRBV6-5 to TRBJ2-5, with D possibly being TRBD2 (5 bases). The V and J ends lost 2 bases and 5 bases respectively, with 12 bases between them. The CDR3 runs 14 residues. Germline V lookup: CDR1 MNHEY, CDR2 SVGAGI.

Only one count was recorded for this clonotype. This chain links TRBV20-1 with TRBJ2-1; 10 bases are a match to TRBD2. CDR1 DFQATT and CDR2 SNEGSKA come from the germline V gene (reference sequence). The CDR3 has 14 residues. Trimming at V came to 6 bases and at J to 4 bases, leaving 6 bases not matched to a gene. The CDR3 DNA is TGCAGTGCGCTAATTAGCGGGAGGTACAATGAGCAGTTCTTC. This codes for CSALISGRYNEQFF.

This chain uses TRBV20-1 with TRBJ2-1; 7 nucleotides line up with TRBD2. Germline loops: CDR1 DFQATT, CDR2 SNEGSKA (reference sequence). The ends lost 7 bases at V and 5 bases at J; junction bases unmatched: 11. The CDR3 runs 14 residues. As DNA, the CDR3 is TGCAGTGTCCTCAGGGACTATGGTAACAATGAGCAGTTCTTC. Amino acid sequence: CSVLRDYGNNEQFF.

The chain is built from TRBV20-1 and TRBJ2-7, with 9 bases matching TRBD1. Trimming took 1 base from V and 5 from J; bases not matched to a gene: 12. The length of the CDR3 is 16 residues. Germline CDR1 DFQATT, CDR2 SNEGSKA (reference sequence). Written as DNA, the CDR3 is TGCAGTGCTAGAGGCCGTGGGGACAGGGTAATGCACGAGCAGTACTTC. This gives the protein CSARGRGDRVMHEQYF.

This clonotype came up many times. V is TRBV2 and J is TRBJ2-7; D is undetermined. Germline CDR1 SNHLY, CDR2 FYNNEI. The CDR3 sequence is 14 residues long. With 3 bases removed from V and 0 bases from J, the gap between germline ends came to 9 bases. The CDR3: CASSESESSYEQYF. CDR3 nucleotides: TGTGCCAGCAGTGAGTCGGAAAGCTCCTACGAGCAGTACTTC.

This rearrangement joins TRBV27 to TRBJ2-2; possibly TRBD1 or TRBD2 for D (5 bases each). With 4 bases removed from V and 3 bases from J, the gap between germline ends came to 15 bases. Germline CDR1 reads MNHEY; CDR2 reads SMNVEV (reference sequence). This CDR3 contains 16 residues. CDR3 nucleotides: TGTGCCAGCAGTTCCACCGGGACGGCCTACACCGGGGAGCTGTTTTTT. Translation: CASSSTGTAYTGELFF.

The genes are TRBV6-1 and TRBJ1-1; D unresolved. Trimming took off 6 bases at V and 3 bases at J, with 14 bases between the two ends. Germline CDR1 MNHNS, CDR2 SASEGT. The CDR3 contains 14 residues. Here the CDR3 reads CASRPGRMDTEAFF. Written as DNA, the CDR3 is TGTGCCAGCAGACCCGGACGGATGGACACTGAAGCTTTCTTT.

This clonotype showed up just a few times. This sequence joins TRBV10-3 and TRBJ1-6, with 9 bases identical to TRBD1. This CDR3 spans 16 amino acids. Trimming took 4 bases from V and 7 from J; bases not matched to a gene: 8. CDR1 and CDR2 (germline): ENHRY, SYGVKD. CDR3 nucleotides: TGTGCCATCAGTGCACATACCGGGACAGGGAATTCACCCCTCCACTTT. Protein: CAISAHTGTGNSPLHF.

This clonotype occurred a few times. The V call is TRBV12-3 or TRBV12-4, the J call TRBJ2-7; D not certain. The CDR3 totals 11 residues. The V end was cut by 1 base, the J end by 6 bases, with 4 bases between. The DNA of the CDR3 is TGTGCCAGCAGTTTAGTTCGCGAGCAGTACTTC. This codes for CASSLVREQYF.

This rearrangement joins TRBV4-3 to TRBJ2-7; 11 bases are a match to TRBD2. The CDR3 consists of 15 residues. Germline V gene sequence: CDR1 LGHNA, CDR2 YSLEER. The trim removed 1 base at V and 3 bases at J, leaving 2 bases unmatched. This CDR3 reads CASSQASGGLYEQYF. The CDR3 DNA is TGCGCCAGCAGCCAAGCTAGCGGGGGGCTCTACGAGCAGTACTTC.

This chain connects TRBV5-4 to TRBJ1-2, with D unresolved. The germline V and J ends were trimmed by 4 bases and 6 bases, with 13 bases remaining between them. The CDR3 runs 13 residues. Germline V gives CDR1 SGHNT, CDR2 YYREEE (reference sequence). DNA of the CDR3: TGTGCCAGCAGCCTACTGGGGTTTCATGGCTACACCTTC. This translates into CASSLLGFHGYTF.

This clonotype was counted ten times or more. The chain employs TRBV5-1 and TRBJ1-6; D is unresolved. CDR3 length equals 14 residues. CDR1 is SGHRS and CDR2 is YFSETQ in the germline V gene. Deletions cut 1 base from V and 9 bases from J, with 11 bases between. CDR3 coding DNA: TGCGCCAGCAGCTTGTCAGTAAATCTTTCACCCCTCCACTTT. Translated, it gives CASSLSVNLSPLHF.

This clonotype was seen a few times. The V gene is TRBV7-2, the J gene TRBJ2-1; D gene uncertain. V lost 1 base to trimming and J lost 6 bases, with 7 bases between them. This CDR3 has 13 amino acids. In germline, CDR1 is SGHTA, CDR2 FQGNSA. The CDR3 protein is CASSLVRTNEQFF. CDR3 coding DNA: TGTGCCAGCAGCTTAGTCCGGACCAATGAGCAGTTCTTC.

The V call is TRBV6-5, the J call TRBJ1-1; maybe TRBD1 (5 bases). Trimming cost V 2 bases and J 11 bases, with 21 bases left between them. Germline CDR1 MNHEY, CDR2 SVGAGI. This CDR3 contains 15 residues. The CDR3 is CASSYPIIMGDEAFF. Written as DNA, the CDR3 is TGTGCCAGCAGTTACCCTATAATAATGGGGGATGAGGCTTTCTTT.

This clonotype appeared a few times. The chain is built from TRBV6-2 or TRBV6-3 and TRBJ2-7; tentative D call: TRBD2 (6 bases). This CDR3 spans 13 amino acids. V lost 6 bases and J 10 bases, leaving 19 bases between the germline ends. Germline-derived CDR1 and CDR2 are MNHEY and SVGEGT. CDR3 region: CASSPEGSTIQYF. In DNA, the CDR3 is TGTGCCAGCAGCCCGGAGGGGAGTACGATCCAGTACTTC.

The chain uses TRBV6-2 or TRBV6-3 and TRBJ2-1; D not resolved. The CDR3 spans 13 residues. CDR1 is MNHEY and CDR2 is SVGEGT in the germline V gene. Trimming shortened V by 4 bases and J by 8 bases, and 12 bases separated the two germline ends. CDR3 in DNA: TGTGCCAGCAGTTCCCAGTATTCGGATGAGCAGTTCTTC. Protein product: CASSSQYSDEQFF.

The V and J genes are TRBV20-1 and TRBJ1-5; D is undetermined. From germline, CDR1 is DFQATT and CDR2 SNEGSKA (reference sequence). The CDR3 loop spans 13 amino acids. With 6 bases removed from V and 7 bases from J, the gap between germline ends came to 16 bases. The CDR3 region has the DNA TGCAGTGCGCGGCCCACCCAACGACAGCCCCAGCATTTT. Amino acids: CSARPTQRQPQHF.

V gene TRBV20-1 combines with J gene TRBJ2-1, with unresolved D. The CDR3 totals 14 residues. The germline V gene encodes CDR1 DFQATT and CDR2 SNEGSKA (reference sequence). V lost 0 bases to trimming and J lost 8 bases, with 14 bases between them. The CDR3 region is CSARDLSPRDEQFF. CDR3 DNA sequence: TGCAGTGCTAGAGATCTTAGCCCCCGGGATGAGCAGTTCTTC.

V is TRBV20-1 and J is TRBJ1-2; D is unresolved. Trimming took off 7 bases at V and 0 bases at J, with 18 bases between the two ends. Germline CDR1 is DFQATT and CDR2 is SNEGSKA (reference sequence). The CDR3 runs to 15 residues. CDR3 loop: CSGIPLREPNYGYTF. CDR3 in DNA: TGCAGTGGGATCCCCCTGAGGGAACCTAACTATGGCTACACCTTC.

V and J are TRBV5-1 and TRBJ1-2, with TRBD1 as a possible D gene (6 bases). The CDR3 contains 14 residues. V lost 4 bases, J lost 13 bases, and 23 bases lay in between. CDR1 SGHRS and CDR2 YFSETQ come from the germline V gene. The CDR3 DNA follows: TGCGCCAGCAGCCCCGACCCGGGACAAATGGCTCTCACCTTC. Amino acid sequence: CASSPDPGQMALTF.

The rearrangement uses TRBV23-1 and TRBJ2-1, with D perhaps TRBD2 (6 bases). TRBV23-1 counts as an open reading frame of uncertain function. V lost 1 base to trimming and J lost 0 bases, with 13 bases between them. There are 17 residues in the CDR3. The CDR3 DNA reads as TGCGCCAGCAGTCAATGCTTAGCGGTTGTCTCCTACAATGAGCAGTTCTTC. It translates to CASSQCLAVVSYNEQFF.

The sample holds many counts of this clonotype. The chain combines TRBV7-6 with TRBJ2-3, with 7 bases that match TRBD2. The CDR3 contains 15 residues. Germline lookup yields CDR1 SGHVS and CDR2 FNYEAQ. Trimming removed 2 bases from V and 4 bases from J; junction bases left unmatched: 6. The CDR3 DNA sequence: TGTGCCAGCAGCTTAATGGGAGGGCCGGCAGATACGCAGTATTTT. Its protein is CASSLMGGPADTQYF. Full variable domain (rest looked up from reference TRBV7-6 and TRBJ2-3): GAGVSQSPRYKVTKRGQDVALRCDPISGHVSLYWYRQALGQGPEFLTYFNYEAQQDKSGLPNDRFSAERPEGSISTLTIQRTEQRDSAMYRCASSLMGGPADTQYFGPGTRLTVL.

This rearrangement joins TRBV7-3 to TRBJ2-2; 11 bases line up with TRBD1. Germline lookup yields CDR1 SGHTA and CDR2 FQGTGA. V lost 0 bases and J lost 5; bases outside the gene matches: 5. The CDR3 has 17 residues. The CDR3 region is CASSLTLDRGQTGELFF. Written as DNA, the CDR3 is TGTGCCAGCAGCTTAACCCTGGACAGGGGGCAAACCGGGGAGCTGTTTTTT. Together with reference TRBV7-3 and TRBJ2-2, the CDR3 gives the full variable domain: GAGVSQTPSNKVTEKGKYVELRCDPISGHTALYWYRQSLGQGPEFLIYFQGTGAADDSGLPNDRFFAVRPEGSVSTLKIQRTERGDSAVYLCASSLTLDRGQTGELFFGEGSRLTVL.

A remark on this clonotype: The germline gene is not matched at one end of the junction; a read error may be the cause. The DNA for the CDR3 is TGTGCCAGCAGTTCCGCTCGGGCCGGAACCACCATATATTTT. Amino acids: CASSSARAGTTIYF. The chain combines TRBV12-3 or TRBV12-4 with TRBJ1-3; D remains ambiguous. The CDR3 is 14 amino acids.

This clonotype showed up just a few times. One end of the junction varies from germline; a read error may be responsible. The chain carries TRBV7-2 and TRBJ1-2, with TRBD1 as a possible D gene (6 bases). Germline CDR1 is SGHTA and CDR2 is FQGNSA. This CDR3 has 17 residues. The CDR3 here is CASSLVGAGHPNYGYTF. CDR3 coding DNA: TGTGCCAGCAGCTTAGTGGGGGCAGGCCATCCTAACTATGGCTATACCTTC.

At least ten counts were recorded for this clonotype. The chain has TRBV6-6 and TRBJ2-7; D unclear. Trimming took 0 bases from V and 4 from J, leaving 4 bases between them. CDR3 size: 12 residues. Germline CDR1 is MNHNY and CDR2 is SVGAGI (reference sequence). CDR3 DNA: TGTGCCAGCAGTTACTCTCGATACGAGCAGTACTTC. This encodes CASSYSRYEQYF.

The genes are TRBV12-3 or TRBV12-4 and TRBJ2-3, with a possible D match to TRBD2 (6 bases). The ends were cut back, 3 bases at V and 3 bases at J, with 13 bases in the middle. The length of the CDR3 is 15 residues. In nucleotides, the CDR3 is TGTGCCAGCAGTTTTTCGGGAGTGGGGACAGATACGCAGTATTTT. This codes for CASSFSGVGTDTQYF.

The chain links TRBV20-1 to TRBJ1-2; D is ambiguous. CDR1 is DFQATT and CDR2 is SNEGSKA in the germline V gene (reference sequence). The CDR3 has 12 residues. V lost 5 bases to trimming and J lost 4 bases, with 11 bases between them. The CDR3 loop is CSAPSKIYGYTF. The CDR3 nucleotides are TGCAGTGCTCCTAGTAAGATCTATGGCTACACCTTC.

The chain recombines TRBV11-2 with TRBJ2-5; possible D gene TRBD1, 6 bases. The germline V gene encodes CDR1 SGHAT and CDR2 FQNNGV. V lost 8 bases and J lost 5, with 15 bases in between. This CDR3 is 13 amino acids long. DNA for the CDR3: TGTGCCAGCCGAATAAGGGGGAAGGAGACCCAGTACTTC. Residues: CASRIRGKETQYF.

In its sample, this clonotype was seen many times. V and J are TRBV27 and TRBJ2-3; D not resolved. The CDR3 loop spans 15 amino acids. Germline CDR1 reads MNHEY; CDR2 reads SMNVEV (reference sequence). V was pared by 8 bases and J by 0 bases, with 15 bases between. Here the CDR3 DNA reads TGTGCCAGCTCCCTCCGGGCAGCTAGCACAGATACGCAGTATTTT. Residues: CASSLRAASTDTQYF.